This note documents a single T cell receptor (beta chain) sequence. Its antigen target is currently unknown. Base-call qualities are not available, and no considerably larger clone is one nucleotide away. Patients with a history of autoimmune disease or receiving systemic immunosuppression were excluded from the trial. In every dose cohort, peripheral blood was drawn for TCR sequencing at baseline, cycle 4 day 1, and cycle 7 day 1. The samples were taken from a phase I, first-in-human, multicenter, open-label dose-escalation trial of ivuxolimab. Adults with locally advanced or metastatic melanoma, renal cell, hepatocellular, or head and neck squamous cell carcinoma were enrolled in the trial. Before TCR sequencing, CD4+ T cells and CD8+ T cells were sorted from peripheral blood as separate populations. The data originate from a study of OX40 agonist ivuxolimab in advanced cancers. Study-wide context: Ivuxolimab was a fully human IgG2 agonistic monoclonal antibody targeting the costimulatory receptor OX40 (CD134). A male proportion of around 83% and a mean age of around 60 years, ranging from 23 to 79, were recorded for the dose-escalation cohort. The paper covers the monotherapy dose-escalation part of the phase I ivuxolimab trial, which included N ≈ 50 patients. Peripheral TCRbeta sequencing was intended to test whether TCR sequence diversity was altered and clonal T-cell expansion was caused by ivuxolimab. Patients were allowed to have had prior anti-PD-1, anti-PD-L1 or anti-CTLA-4 therapy, and around two fifths of the dose-escalation patients had been treated with checkpoint inhibitors. Intravenous ivuxolimab was administered to patients every 2 weeks at six dose levels: 0.01, 0.1, 0.3, 1.5, 3 and 10 mg/kg. Of the roughly 52 dose-escalation patients, hepatocellular carcinoma was present in roughly 19, melanoma in approximately 15, renal cell carcinoma in 9 and head and neck cancer in 9. Partial responses were achieved by three dose-escalation patients, of whom one had hepatocellular carcinoma and two had cutaneous melanoma. What the research found in general, with its limitations: In partial responders in the 0.1-3.0 mg/kg groups, normalized peripheral clonal expansion was found to be among the lowest, especially among CD8+ T cells. Low levels of normalized T-cell clonal expansion were also seen in some patients who did not respond. At doses of 0.1 to 3.0 mg/kg, clonal expansion of both CD4+ and CD8+ T cells in blood was seen between baseline and week 6. Antigen specificity was not determined for the clonally expanded peripheral T cells. After ivuxolimab, CD8+ T cells had more expanded clones than CD4+ T cells on average.

Genomic DNA was extracted from sorted cells for sequencing of the TCRbeta CDR3 region. The immunoSEQ Assay was used for sequencing of TCRbeta CDR3 regions. The table comes from immuneACCESS by way of TCRdb, which keeps in-frame sequences with V and J called. Part of the clones is missing from these tables; in studies checked, under half for an unresolved V gene and the rest for unknown reasons. This sample lists about 65,000 clones; about four fifths were detected once. The ten largest clonotypes hold 1.9% of the sample. CDR1 and CDR2 (MNHEY, SMNVEV) derive from the germline V gene (reference sequence). V is pared back by 6 bases and J by 7 bases, with 16 bases lying between the germline termini. Reading from cysteine to phenylalanine, the CDR3 counts 14 amino acids. Just the 42-base CDR3 DNA is kept, in frame starting at base 1.

The rearranged segments are TRBV27 and TRBJ2-1, and perhaps TRBD1 as D gene, on 6 matching bases. This TCR came from an adult with an advanced solid tumor such as melanoma, head and neck, liver or kidney cancer. The specimen comprised CD4+ or CD8+ T cells sorted from blood, sampled in a trial of the OX40 agonist ivuxolimab. The encoded CDR3 is CASRTGFPGNEQFF. Read as DNA, the sequence is TGTGCCAGCAGAACAGGGTTCCCGGGGAATGAGCAGTTCTTC.